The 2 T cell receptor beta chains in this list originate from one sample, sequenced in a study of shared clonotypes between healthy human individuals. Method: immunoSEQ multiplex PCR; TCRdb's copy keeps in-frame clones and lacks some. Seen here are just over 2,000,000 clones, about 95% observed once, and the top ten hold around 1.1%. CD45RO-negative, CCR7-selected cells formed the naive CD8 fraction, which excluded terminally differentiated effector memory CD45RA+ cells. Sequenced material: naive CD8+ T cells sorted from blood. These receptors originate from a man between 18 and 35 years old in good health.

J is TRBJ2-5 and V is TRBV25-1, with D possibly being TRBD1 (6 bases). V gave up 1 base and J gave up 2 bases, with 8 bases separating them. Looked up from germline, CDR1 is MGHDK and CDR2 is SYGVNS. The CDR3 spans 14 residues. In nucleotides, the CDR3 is TGTGCCAGCAGTGAATTTGACAGGCAAGAGACCCAGTACTTC. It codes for CASSEFDRQETQYF.

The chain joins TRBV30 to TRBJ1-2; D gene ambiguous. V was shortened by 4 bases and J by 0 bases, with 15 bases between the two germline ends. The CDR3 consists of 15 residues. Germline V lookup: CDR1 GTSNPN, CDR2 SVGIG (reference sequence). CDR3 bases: TGTGCCTGGATAGAGTTTAGCTCAGCTAACTATGGCTACACCTTC. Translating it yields CAWIEFSSANYGYTF.